This TCR beta chain was captured in a study of blood T cell repertoires in COVID-19. The wider study: Acute and convalescent COVID-19 samples came from the United States, Italy and Spain. Sources were T cells, B-cell-depleted T cells, or PBMCs; the material itself was cDNA or gDNA.

Per the authors' pipeline: How many nucleated cells were present was estimated from reference gene primer amplification. Assay used: immunoSEQ multiplex PCR; TCRdb lists only in-frame clones, some missing. V and J calls and clone size follow that table, whereas D and trimming were derived from the DNA. The sample has tens of thousands of clones, roughly 80% seen once. Unmatched junction bases numbered 16, after V lost 7 bases and J lost 8 bases. Germline V gene lookup returns CDR1 WSHSY and CDR2 SAAADI. This CDR3 is built from 16 residues. The sequenced sample consisted of peripheral blood. The TCR comes from a woman aged 55-69 years with acute or convalescent COVID-19. The chain combines TRBV10-2 with TRBJ1-4, with 7 bases matching TRBD1. CDR3 in amino acids: CASTGQAGILGEKLFF. In nucleotides, the CDR3 is TGCGCCAGCACCGGACAGGCCGGAATATTGGGGGAAAAACTGTTTTTT.